Ten or more counts support the clone carrying this T cell receptor beta chain. The record originates from a study of blood T cell repertoires in COVID-19. As for the study in general: Samples came from the United States, Italy and Spain, spanning acute and convalescent COVID-19. T cells, B-cell-depleted T cells, or PBMCs supplied cDNA or gDNA.

Profiled with immunoSEQ multiplex PCR; TCRdb holds only in-frame clones, not every one. The sample lists roughly 190,000 clones, over 70% occurring once. The CDR3 extends over 12 amino acids. CDR1 is SQVTM and CDR2 is ANQGSEA in the germline V gene. Trimming removed 6 bases from V and 1 base from J, with 10 bases in between. Input material: peripheral blood. The V and J genes are TRBV29-1 and TRBJ2-7; possibly TRBD2 for D (5 bases). This TCR was recovered from a man in his sixties with acute or convalescent COVID-19. The CDR3 DNA reads TGCAGCGTAAGCGGAGCTTCCTACGAGCAGTACTTC. Amino acid sequence: CSVSGASYEQYF.